The next 15 T cell receptor beta chains were all read from a single sample in a study of cytotoxic CD8 clonotypes in ibrutinib-treated CLL. Clones were sequenced by immunoSEQ multiplex PCR, and TCRdb holds only the in-frame ones, with some missing. Here the sample spans about 40,000 clones, just over 70% being singletons. The specimen was PBMCs, collected at disease progression, from a patient treated with ibrutinib. These receptors were obtained from a human donor with chronic lymphocytic leukemia.

V and J are TRBV6-5 and TRBJ2-1; 8 positions agree with TRBD2. In germline, CDR1 is MNHEY, CDR2 SVGAGI. The CDR3 is made up of 13 amino acids. Losses at the gene ends were 7 bases for V and 8 bases for J; bases not matched to a gene: 7. The CDR3 is CASNLRGGDEQFF. The DNA for the CDR3 is TGTGCCAGCAATCTCCGGGGGGGCGATGAGCAGTTCTTC.

This clone was recorded only once. V is TRBV28 and J is TRBJ1-2; 9 bases align to TRBD1. The CDR3 extends over 14 amino acids. J lost 4 bases, V lost 5 bases, and 5 bases had no gene match. CDR1 and CDR2 from the germline V gene are MDHEN and SYDVKM. Written as DNA, the CDR3 is TGTGCCAGCAGTACGGGACAGGGTGGCTATGGCTACACCTTC. This translates into CASSTGQGGYGYTF.

J is TRBJ1-1 and V is TRBV14; a weak D match, TRBD1 (6 bases). CDR3 length equals 15 residues. Trimming took off 4 bases at V and 3 bases at J, with 15 bases between the two ends. Germline loops: CDR1 SGHDN, CDR2 FVKESK. CDR3 in amino acids: CASSLWTEPYTEAFF. In DNA, the CDR3 is TGTGCCAGCAGCCTCTGGACAGAGCCCTACACTGAAGCTTTCTTT.

The chain recombines TRBV28 with TRBJ1-1, with a possible D match to TRBD1 (5 bases). The CDR3 has 13 residues. The V end was cut by 3 bases, the J end by 4 bases, with 9 bases between. Germline V gene data show CDR1 as MDHEN and CDR2 as SYDVKM. The CDR3: CASSFRGRTEAFF. The CDR3 DNA follows: TGTGCCAGCAGTTTTAGGGGCCGCACTGAAGCTTTCTTT.

The V call is TRBV6-1, the J call TRBJ1-1, with TRBD1 as a possible D gene (5 bases). Trimming removed 11 bases at V and 6 bases at J, with 25 bases between. CDR3 size: 15 residues. CDR1 is MNHNS, CDR2 SASEGT, per germline. CDR3 loop: CAAFIYGSRGAEAFF. In DNA form, the CDR3 reads TGTGCCGCCTTTATCTATGGGTCCCGGGGGGCTGAAGCTTTCTTT.

The chain uses TRBV7-8 and TRBJ2-3, with TRBD2 matching over 11 bases. The junction had 11 bases not matched to a gene; V was cut back by 5 bases and J by 4 bases. Germline loops: CDR1 SGHVS, CDR2 FQNEAQ. The CDR3 has 17 residues. CDR3 loop: CASSPMGLAGGADTQYF. In DNA form, the CDR3 reads TGTGCCAGCAGCCCCATGGGGCTAGCGGGAGGCGCAGATACGCAGTATTTT. Full variable domain (rest looked up from reference TRBV7-8 and TRBJ2-3): GAGVSQSPRYKVAKRGQDVALRCDPISGHVSLFWYQQALGQGPEFLTYFQNEAQLDKSGLPSDRFFAERPEGSVSTLKIQRTQQEDSAVYLCASSPMGLAGGADTQYFGPGTRLTVL.

This chain joins TRBV4-1 and TRBJ2-4; D ambiguous. The CDR3 spans 15 residues. Per the germline V gene, CDR1 is MGHRA and CDR2 is YSYEKL. Trimming left V 0 bases short and J 8 bases short, with 14 bases between. The CDR3 spells CASSQDAGSLDIQYF. In DNA form, the CDR3 reads TGCGCCAGCAGCCAAGATGCAGGCTCTCTGGACATTCAGTACTTC.

The rearrangement links TRBV18 to TRBJ1-2; perhaps TRBD1 as D (5 bases). The germline CDR1 and CDR2 sequences are KGHSH and LQKENI. There are 16 residues in the CDR3. Trimming shortened V by 3 bases and J by 1 base, and 15 bases separated the two germline ends. CDR3 nucleotides: TGTGCCAGCTCACCCGAAACGGGACGGCTTAACTATGGCTACACCTTC. Its protein is CASSPETGRLNYGYTF.

The genes are TRBV28 and TRBJ2-4; no definite D call. The germline CDR1 and CDR2 sequences are MDHEN and SYDVKM. The CDR3 runs to 13 residues. Trimming took off 7 bases at V and 5 bases at J, with 12 bases between the two ends. The CDR3 nucleotides are TGTGCCAGCACCTGGAACTCCCAAAACATTCAGTACTTC. Translated: CASTWNSQNIQYF.

The chain combines TRBV7-6 with TRBJ2-1, with 12 bases fitting TRBD2. Trimming took 3 bases from V and 6 from J; bases not matched to a gene: 6. This CDR3 contains 16 residues. The V gene's germline CDR1 is SGHVS and CDR2 FNYEAQ. As DNA, the CDR3 is TGTGCCAGCAGCTTCCCGACTAGCGGGAGTGGCAATGAGCAGTTCTTC. This sequence encodes CASSFPTSGSGNEQFF. Full variable domain (remainder filled in from reference TRBV7-6 and TRBJ2-1): GAGVSQSPRYKVTKRGQDVALRCDPISGHVSLYWYRQALGQGPEFLTYFNYEAQQDKSGLPNDRFSAERPEGSISTLTIQRTEQRDSAMYRCASSFPTSGSGNEQFFGPGTRLTVL.

This chain connects TRBV7-9 to TRBJ2-7; D unclear. Germline CDR1 reads SEHNR; CDR2 reads FQNEAQ (reference sequence). Trimming removed 4 bases from V and 0 bases from J, with 10 bases in between. This CDR3 is built from 14 residues. The CDR3 region is CASSSAGTSYEQYF. The CDR3 region has the DNA TGTGCCAGCAGCTCCGCTGGAACCTCCTACGAGCAGTACTTC.

J is TRBJ2-5 and V is TRBV28; D is unclear. This CDR3 has 14 amino acids. Looked up from germline, CDR1 is MDHEN and CDR2 is SYDVKM. Deletions cut 2 bases from V and 7 bases from J, with 14 bases between. CDR3 residues: CASSLDGVVGTQYF. The CDR3, as DNA: TGTGCCAGCAGTTTAGATGGGGTAGTGGGGACCCAGTACTTC.

This clone has just one count. The V call is TRBV5-8, the J call TRBJ2-7; possibly TRBD1 or TRBD2 for D (6 bases each). The germline gives CDR1 SGHTS, CDR2 YDEGEE. The V end lost 1 base, the J end lost 3 bases, and 14 bases lay between the germline ends. This CDR3 is 15 amino acids long. As DNA, the CDR3 is TGTGCCAGCAGCTTGCGAGGGGGGCCCCTCTACGAGCAGTACTTC. The encoded protein is CASSLRGGPLYEQYF.

The chain couples TRBV2 to TRBJ2-3, with D possibly matching TRBD2 (6 bases). Germline values: CDR1 SNHLY, CDR2 FYNNEI. This CDR3 comprises 16 residues. The ends were cut back, 3 bases at V and 2 bases at J, with 15 bases in the middle. CDR3 DNA sequence: TGTGCCAGCAGTGAGAGAGGGAGGCCCATCACAGATACGCAGTATTTT. Protein: CASSERGRPITDTQYF.

The chain couples TRBV5-6 to TRBJ1-1, with 11 bases matching TRBD1. CDR3 length: 13 residues. V was pared by 4 bases and J by 10 bases, with 6 bases of the junction left unmatched. The germline gives CDR1 SGHDT, CDR2 YYEEEE. CDR3 residues: CASSDGQGAAAFF. The CDR3 coding sequence is TGTGCCAGCAGCGATGGACAGGGGGCCGCAGCTTTCTTT.